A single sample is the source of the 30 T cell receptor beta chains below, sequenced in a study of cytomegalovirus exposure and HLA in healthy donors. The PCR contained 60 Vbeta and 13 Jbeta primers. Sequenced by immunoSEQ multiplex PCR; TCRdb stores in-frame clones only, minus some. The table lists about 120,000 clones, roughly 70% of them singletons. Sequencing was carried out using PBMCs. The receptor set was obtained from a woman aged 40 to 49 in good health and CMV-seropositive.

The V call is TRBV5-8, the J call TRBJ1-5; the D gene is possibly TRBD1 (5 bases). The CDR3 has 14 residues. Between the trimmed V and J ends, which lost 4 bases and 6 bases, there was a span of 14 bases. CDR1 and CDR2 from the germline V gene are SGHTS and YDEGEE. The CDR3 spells CASSPRQPAQPQHF. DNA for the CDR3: TGTGCCAGCAGCCCAAGACAGCCGGCTCAGCCCCAGCATTTT.

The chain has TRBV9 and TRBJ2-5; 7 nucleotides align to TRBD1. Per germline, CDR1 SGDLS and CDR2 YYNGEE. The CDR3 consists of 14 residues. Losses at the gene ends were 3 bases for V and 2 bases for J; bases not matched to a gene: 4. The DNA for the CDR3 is TGTGCCAGCAGCGCGACACAGGGGCAAGAGACCCAGTACTTC. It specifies CASSATQGQETQYF.

The CDR3 nucleotides are TGCGCCAGCAGCTTGGCAGGGTCGAACACTGAAGCTTTCTTT. Translated, it gives CASSLAGSNTEAFF. The chain uses TRBV5-1 and TRBJ1-1; perhaps TRBD1 as D (5 bases). The CDR3 runs 14 residues. Between the trimmed V and J ends, which lost 0 bases and 1 base, there was a span of 7 bases. From germline, CDR1 is SGHRS and CDR2 YFSETQ.

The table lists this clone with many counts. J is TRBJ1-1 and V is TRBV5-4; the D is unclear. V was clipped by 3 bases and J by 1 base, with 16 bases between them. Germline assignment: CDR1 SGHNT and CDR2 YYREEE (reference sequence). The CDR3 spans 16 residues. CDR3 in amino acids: CASSSDNGLTNTEAFF. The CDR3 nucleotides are TGTGCCAGCAGCTCTGACAACGGACTGACGAACACTGAAGCTTTCTTT.

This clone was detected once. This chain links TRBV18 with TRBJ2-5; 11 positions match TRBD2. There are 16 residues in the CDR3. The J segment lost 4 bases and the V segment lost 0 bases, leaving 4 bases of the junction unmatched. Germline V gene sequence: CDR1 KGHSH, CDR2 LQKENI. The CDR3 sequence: CASSPPGLAVGETQYF. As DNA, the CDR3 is TGTGCCAGCTCACCACCGGGACTAGCGGTTGGAGAGACCCAGTACTTC.

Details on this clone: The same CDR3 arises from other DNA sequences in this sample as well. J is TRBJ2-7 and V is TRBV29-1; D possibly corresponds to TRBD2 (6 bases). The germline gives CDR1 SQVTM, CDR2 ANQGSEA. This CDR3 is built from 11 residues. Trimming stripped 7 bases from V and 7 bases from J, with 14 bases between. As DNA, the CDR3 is TGCAGCGCTCCGTACGCGGGGGAGCAGTACTTC. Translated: CSAPYAGEQYF.

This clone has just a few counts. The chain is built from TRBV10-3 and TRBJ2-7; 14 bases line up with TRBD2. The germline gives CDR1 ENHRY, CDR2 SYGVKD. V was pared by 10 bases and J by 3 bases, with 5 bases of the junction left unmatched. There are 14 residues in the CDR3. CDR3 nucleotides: TGTGCCACCTACGGGACTAGCGGGAGCTACGAGCAGTACTTC. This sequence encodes CATYGTSGSYEQYF.

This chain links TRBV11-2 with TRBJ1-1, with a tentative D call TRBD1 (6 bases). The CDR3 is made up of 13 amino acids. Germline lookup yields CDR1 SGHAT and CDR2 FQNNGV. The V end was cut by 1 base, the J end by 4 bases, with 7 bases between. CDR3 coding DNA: TGTGCCAGCAGCTTAGTAGGGGGCACTGAAGCTTTCTTT. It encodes CASSLVGGTEAFF.

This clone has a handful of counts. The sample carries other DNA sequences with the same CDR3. The CDR3 loop reads CASSVGGETEAFF. In nucleotides, the CDR3 is TGTGCCAGCAGCGTAGGGGGGGAGACTGAAGCTTTCTTT. The chain links TRBV9 to TRBJ1-1; possibly TRBD1 for D (5 bases). V was shortened by 0 bases and J by 5 bases, with 8 bases between the two germline ends. This CDR3 contains 13 residues. Germline values: CDR1 SGDLS, CDR2 YYNGEE.

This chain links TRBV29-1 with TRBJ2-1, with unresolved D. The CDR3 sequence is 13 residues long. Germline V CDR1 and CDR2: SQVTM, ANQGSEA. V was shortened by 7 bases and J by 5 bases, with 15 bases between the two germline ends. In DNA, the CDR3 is TGCAGCGCTCCCCTTTCGAGCGACAATGAGCAGTTCTTC. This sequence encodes CSAPLSSDNEQFF.

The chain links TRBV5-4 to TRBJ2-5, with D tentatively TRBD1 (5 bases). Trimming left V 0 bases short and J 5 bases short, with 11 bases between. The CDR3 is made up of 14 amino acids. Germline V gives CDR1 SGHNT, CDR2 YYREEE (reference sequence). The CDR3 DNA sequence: TGTGCCAGCAGCTTGGCCAGGGATCGGGAGACCCAGTACTTC. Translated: CASSLARDRETQYF.

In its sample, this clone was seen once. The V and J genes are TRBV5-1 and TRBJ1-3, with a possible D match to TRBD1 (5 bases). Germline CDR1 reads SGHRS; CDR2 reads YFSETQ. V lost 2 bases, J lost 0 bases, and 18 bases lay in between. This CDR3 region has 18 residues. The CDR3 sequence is CASSFEPLQGISGNTIYF. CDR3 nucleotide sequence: TGCGCCAGCAGCTTTGAGCCCCTCCAGGGCATCTCTGGAAACACCATATATTTT.

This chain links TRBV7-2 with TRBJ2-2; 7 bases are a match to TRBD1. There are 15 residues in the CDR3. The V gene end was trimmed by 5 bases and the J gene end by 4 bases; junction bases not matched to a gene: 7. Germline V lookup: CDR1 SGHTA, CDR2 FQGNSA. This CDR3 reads CASSPPGTVTGELFF. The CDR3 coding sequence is TGTGCCAGCAGCCCTCCCGGGACAGTCACCGGGGAGCTGTTTTTT.

The DNA of the CDR3 is TGTGCCAGCAGCCCTATCCTACAAGAGACCCAGTACTTC. The encoded protein is CASSPILQETQYF. This chain joins TRBV7-6 and TRBJ2-5; D remains unclear. The V gene's germline CDR1 is SGHVS and CDR2 FNYEAQ. CDR3 size: 13 residues. Between the trimmed V and J ends, which lost 5 bases and 2 bases, there was a span of 9 bases. Full variable domain (remainder filled in from reference TRBV7-6 and TRBJ2-5): GAGVSQSPRYKVTKRGQDVALRCDPISGHVSLYWYRQALGQGPEFLTYFNYEAQQDKSGLPNDRFSAERPEGSISTLTIQRTEQRDSAMYRCASSPILQETQYFGPGTRLLVL.

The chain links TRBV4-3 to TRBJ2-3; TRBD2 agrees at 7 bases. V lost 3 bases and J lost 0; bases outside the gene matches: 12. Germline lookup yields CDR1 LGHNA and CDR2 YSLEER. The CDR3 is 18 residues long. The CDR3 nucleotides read TGCGCCAGCAGCCAGGTCGCCCCCGGGCGGGGGAGCACAGATACGCAGTATTTT. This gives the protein CASSQVAPGRGSTDTQYF.

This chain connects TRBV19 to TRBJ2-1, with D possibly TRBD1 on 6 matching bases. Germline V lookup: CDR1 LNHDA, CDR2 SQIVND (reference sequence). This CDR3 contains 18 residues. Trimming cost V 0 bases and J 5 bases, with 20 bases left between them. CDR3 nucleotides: TGTGCCAGTAGTATAGATACAGGGTGGAGTGTGCGGGACAATGAGCAGTTCTTC. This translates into CASSIDTGWSVRDNEQFF.

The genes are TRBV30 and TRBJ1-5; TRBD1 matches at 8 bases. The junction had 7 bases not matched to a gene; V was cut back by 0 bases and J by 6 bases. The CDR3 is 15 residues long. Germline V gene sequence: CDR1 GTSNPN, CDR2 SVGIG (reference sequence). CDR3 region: CAWSVGQGLFQPQHF. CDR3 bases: TGTGCCTGGAGTGTAGGACAGGGTCTATTTCAGCCCCAGCATTTT.

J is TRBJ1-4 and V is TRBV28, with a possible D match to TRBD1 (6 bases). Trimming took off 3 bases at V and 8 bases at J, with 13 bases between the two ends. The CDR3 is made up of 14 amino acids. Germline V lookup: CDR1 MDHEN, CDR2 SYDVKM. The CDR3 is CASSLIRGLEKLFF. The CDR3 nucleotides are TGTGCCAGCAGTTTGATCAGGGGCTTGGAAAAACTGTTTTTT.

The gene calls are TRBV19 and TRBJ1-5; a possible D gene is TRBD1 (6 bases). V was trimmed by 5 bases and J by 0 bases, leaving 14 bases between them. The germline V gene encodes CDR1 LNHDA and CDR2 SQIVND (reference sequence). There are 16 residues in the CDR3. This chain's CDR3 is CASSPFVGGSNQPQHF. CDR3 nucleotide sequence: TGTGCCAGTAGTCCCTTTGTAGGGGGTAGCAATCAGCCCCAGCATTTT. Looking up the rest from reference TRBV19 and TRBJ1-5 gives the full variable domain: DGGITQSPKYLFRKEGQNVTLSCEQNLNHDAMYWYRQDPGQGLRLIYYSQIVNDFQKGDIAEGYSVSREKKESFPLTVTSAQKNPTAFYLCASSPFVGGSNQPQHFGDGTRLSIL.

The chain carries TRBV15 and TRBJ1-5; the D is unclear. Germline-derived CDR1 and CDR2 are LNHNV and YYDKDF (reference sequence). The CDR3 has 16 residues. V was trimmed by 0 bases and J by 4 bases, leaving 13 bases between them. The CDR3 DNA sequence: TGTGCCACCAGCAGAGATTTGGCAGGCTCTAATCAGCCCCAGCATTTT. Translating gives CATSRDLAGSNQPQHF.

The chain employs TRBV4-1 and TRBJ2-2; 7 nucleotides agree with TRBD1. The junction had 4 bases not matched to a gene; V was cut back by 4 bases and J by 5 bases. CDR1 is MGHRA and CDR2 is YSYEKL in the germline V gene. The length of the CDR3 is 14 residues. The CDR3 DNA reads TGCGCCAGCAGCCGCCCAGGGGGTACCGGGGAGCTGTTTTTT. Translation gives CASSRPGGTGELFF.

The DNA for the CDR3 is TGTGCCTGGGGGTCCGGGACAGGATCCTACGAGCAGTACTTC. Translation: CAWGSGTGSYEQYF. The rearrangement uses TRBV30 and TRBJ2-7; 8 bases fit TRBD1. V shed 5 bases, J shed 1 base, and the junction held 7 bases outside the gene matches. The germline CDR1 and CDR2 sequences are GTSNPN and SVGIG (reference sequence). This CDR3 is 14 amino acids long.

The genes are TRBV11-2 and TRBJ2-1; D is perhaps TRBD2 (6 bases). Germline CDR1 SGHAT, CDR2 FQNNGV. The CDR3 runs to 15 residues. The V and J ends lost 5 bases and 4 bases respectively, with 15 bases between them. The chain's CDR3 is CASSPGGAGYNEQFF. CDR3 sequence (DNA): TGTGCCAGCAGCCCTGGGGGTGCGGGGTACAATGAGCAGTTCTTC.

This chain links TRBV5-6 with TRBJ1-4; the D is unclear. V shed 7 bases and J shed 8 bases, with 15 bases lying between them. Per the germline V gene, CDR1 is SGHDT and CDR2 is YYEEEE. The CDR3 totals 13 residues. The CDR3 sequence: CASAGPIYEKLFF. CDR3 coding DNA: TGTGCCAGCGCGGGCCCTATCTACGAAAAACTGTTTTTT.

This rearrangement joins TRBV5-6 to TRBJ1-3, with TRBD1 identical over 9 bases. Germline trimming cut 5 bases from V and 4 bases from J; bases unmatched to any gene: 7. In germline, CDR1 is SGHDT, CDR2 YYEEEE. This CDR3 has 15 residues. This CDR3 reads CASRATGGAGNTIYF. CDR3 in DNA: TGTGCCAGCAGAGCCACAGGGGGCGCCGGAAACACCATATATTTT.

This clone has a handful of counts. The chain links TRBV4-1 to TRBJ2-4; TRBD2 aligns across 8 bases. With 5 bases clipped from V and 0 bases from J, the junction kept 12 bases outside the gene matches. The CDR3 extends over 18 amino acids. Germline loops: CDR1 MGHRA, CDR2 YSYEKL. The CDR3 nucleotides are TGCGCCAGCAGCTTTCAGGTACCCGCGGGAGGAGCCAAAAACATTCAGTACTTC. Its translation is CASSFQVPAGGAKNIQYF.

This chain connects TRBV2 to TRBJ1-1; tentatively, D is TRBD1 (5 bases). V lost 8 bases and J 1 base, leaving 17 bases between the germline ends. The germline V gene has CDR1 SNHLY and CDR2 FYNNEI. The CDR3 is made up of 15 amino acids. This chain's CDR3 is CASSPIRAANTEAFF. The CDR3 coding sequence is TGTGCCAGCTCCCCAATCAGGGCCGCGAACACTGAAGCTTTCTTT.

The chain's CDR3 is CAISESQGPNYGYTF. The CDR3 nucleotides are TGTGCCATCAGTGAGTCTCAGGGGCCCAACTATGGCTACACCTTC. This chain links TRBV10-3 with TRBJ1-2; D perhaps matches TRBD1 (6 bases). Trimming took 0 bases from V and 2 from J, leaving 10 bases between them. The CDR3 length is 15 residues. CDR1 is ENHRY and CDR2 is SYGVKD in the germline V gene.

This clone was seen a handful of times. As DNA, the CDR3 is TGCGCCAGCAGCTTGGCCGGGACTCAAGAGACCCAGTACTTC. As protein: CASSLAGTQETQYF. The V gene is TRBV5-1, the J gene TRBJ2-5, with D maybe TRBD2 (6 bases). The V gene's germline CDR1 is SGHRS and CDR2 YFSETQ. V was shortened by 0 bases and J by 2 bases, with 8 bases between the two germline ends. The CDR3 has 14 residues.

CDR3 protein: CSGGTAYEQYF. The DNA for the CDR3 is TGCAGTGGAGGGACAGCCTACGAGCAGTACTTC. This rearrangement joins TRBV29-1 to TRBJ2-7; D is perhaps TRBD1 (7 bases). The CDR3 totals 11 residues. CDR1 SQVTM and CDR2 ANQGSEA come from the germline V gene.